This is a list of T cell receptor beta chains from one sample in a study of naive and memory T cell subsets. MiXCR was run by TCRdb on the UMI-ligation and nested PCR reads, yielding one entry per CDR3 protein. The table has over 130,000 distinct CDR3 sequences, 15% to 25% seen once. The sequenced material came from naive CD8+ T cells from blood. These receptors originate from a human donor in good health. Each CDR3 is given with its conserved first and last residue. A D gene is named only where the DNA matches it firmly. Where a row states a size, it is once, few, many or the class of an expanded clone; other rows omit it.

v_call: TRBV4-1; j_call: TRBJ2-7; d_call: .; clone_size: .; cdr3_aa: CASSQRGTAVESYEQYF; cdr3_nt: TGCGCCAGCAGCCAACGTGGGACGGCCGTTGAATCCTACGAGCAGTACTTC
v_call: TRBV9; j_call: TRBJ2-1; d_call: .; clone_size: few; cdr3_aa: CASSVVGGVDEQFF; cdr3_nt: TGTGCCAGCAGCGTAGTTGGTGGGGTCGATGAGCAGTTCTTC
v_call: TRBV4-1; j_call: TRBJ2-7; d_call: TRBD2; clone_size: many; cdr3_aa: CASSQGLAGAYEQYF; cdr3_nt: TGCGCCAGCAGCCAAGGACTAGCGGGAGCCTACGAGCAGTACTTC
v_call: TRBV27; j_call: TRBJ2-7; d_call: .; clone_size: .; cdr3_aa: CASTHPGGEQYF; cdr3_nt: TGTGCCAGCACCCACCCCGGGGGTGAGCAGTACTTC
v_call: TRBV6-5; j_call: TRBJ1-1; d_call: .; clone_size: few; cdr3_aa: CASSSNYHTEAFF; cdr3_nt: TGTGCCAGCAGTTCTAATTATCACACTGAAGCTTTCTTT
v_call: TRBV7-7; j_call: TRBJ2-3; d_call: .; clone_size: .; cdr3_aa: CASSLRTDTDTQYF; cdr3_nt: TGTGCCAGCAGCTTGCGGACAGACACAGATACGCAGTATTTT
v_call: TRBV12-3/TRBV12-4; j_call: TRBJ1-2; d_call: .; clone_size: .; cdr3_aa: CASSDSYGYTF; cdr3_nt: TGTGCCAGCAGTGATTCGTATGGCTACACCTTC
v_call: TRBV12-3/TRBV12-4; j_call: TRBJ2-1; d_call: .; clone_size: few; cdr3_aa: CASSTGLTHSYNEQFF; cdr3_nt: TGTGCCAGCAGCACGGGACTGACCCACTCCTACAATGAGCAGTTCTTC
v_call: TRBV29-1; j_call: TRBJ2-2; d_call: .; clone_size: few; cdr3_aa: CSVEIRERGHTGELFF; cdr3_nt: TGCAGCGTTGAAATAAGGGAGAGGGGCCACACCGGGGAGCTGTTTTTT
v_call: TRBV28; j_call: TRBJ1-5; d_call: .; clone_size: .; cdr3_aa: CASTPGRGRDQPQHF; cdr3_nt: TGTGCCAGCACTCCGGGGAGAGGGCGTGACCAGCCCCAGCATTTT
v_call: TRBV27; j_call: TRBJ1-4; d_call: .; clone_size: many; cdr3_aa: CASRQLPTNEKLFF; cdr3_nt: TGTGCCAGCAGGCAACTTCCAACTAATGAAAAACTGTTTTTT
v_call: TRBV19; j_call: TRBJ2-7; d_call: .; clone_size: .; cdr3_aa: CASTSTGSSYEQYF; cdr3_nt: TGTGCCAGTACATCGACAGGTAGCTCCTACGAGCAGTACTTC
v_call: TRBV5-1; j_call: TRBJ1-1; d_call: .; clone_size: few; cdr3_aa: CASSLGLQGNTEAFF; cdr3_nt: TGCGCCAGCAGCTTGGGACTACAGGGGAACACTGAAGCTTTCTTT
v_call: TRBV6-6; j_call: TRBJ2-3; d_call: TRBD2; clone_size: .; cdr3_aa: CASIPAGVAGGAKPSTDTQYF; cdr3_nt: TGTGCCAGCATCCCTGCTGGGGTAGCGGGAGGAGCTAAACCTAGCACAGATACGCAGTATTTT
v_call: TRBV4-1; j_call: TRBJ2-1; d_call: .; clone_size: .; cdr3_aa: CASSQNFPSGYNEQFF; cdr3_nt: TGCGCCAGCAGCCAAAATTTTCCCAGCGGGTACAATGAGCAGTTCTTC
v_call: TRBV29-1; j_call: TRBJ1-2; d_call: .; clone_size: .; cdr3_aa: CSVALQIYGYTF; cdr3_nt: TGCAGCGTTGCCCTACAAATCTATGGCTACACCTTC
v_call: TRBV12-3/TRBV12-4; j_call: TRBJ1-5; d_call: .; clone_size: .; cdr3_aa: CASYKGGNQPQHF; cdr3_nt: TGTGCCAGCTATAAGGGGGGGAATCAGCCCCAGCATTTT
v_call: TRBV28; j_call: TRBJ2-5; d_call: .; clone_size: once; cdr3_aa: CASRSTRGQETQYF; cdr3_nt: TGTGCCAGCAGGTCCACTAGGGGCCAAGAGACCCAGTACTTC
v_call: TRBV28; j_call: TRBJ1-2; d_call: .; clone_size: .; cdr3_aa: CASSFGPAGYTF; cdr3_nt: TGTGCCAGCAGTTTTGGGCCAGCCGGCTACACCTTC
v_call: TRBV28; j_call: TRBJ1-1; d_call: TRBD1; clone_size: .; cdr3_aa: CASSLPSGGYTEAFF; cdr3_nt: TGTGCCAGCAGCCTACCCTCAGGGGGCTACACTGAAGCTTTCTTT
v_call: TRBV27; j_call: TRBJ2-1; d_call: .; clone_size: few; cdr3_aa: CASFQRASGIQSGQFF; cdr3_nt: TGTGCCAGTTTTCAACGGGCGAGCGGCATCCAATCTGGGCAGTTCTTC
v_call: TRBV9; j_call: TRBJ2-7; d_call: .; clone_size: few; cdr3_aa: CASSVAAGRSYEQYF; cdr3_nt: TGTGCCAGCAGCGTAGCGGCAGGACGGAGCTACGAGCAGTACTTC
v_call: TRBV7-9; j_call: TRBJ2-7; d_call: .; clone_size: few; cdr3_aa: CASGQGSYEQYF; cdr3_nt: TGTGCCAGCGGGCAGGGTAGCTACGAGCAGTACTTC
v_call: TRBV12-3/TRBV12-4; j_call: TRBJ2-3; d_call: TRBD2; clone_size: .; cdr3_aa: CASRLTSGTTDTQYF; cdr3_nt: TGTGCCAGCAGACTAACTAGCGGAACCACAGATACGCAGTATTTT
v_call: TRBV28; j_call: TRBJ1-5; d_call: TRBD1; clone_size: few; cdr3_aa: CASSLGQNNQPQHF; cdr3_nt: TGTGCCAGCAGTTTGGGACAGAACAATCAGCCCCAGCATTTT
v_call: TRBV27; j_call: TRBJ2-5; d_call: .; clone_size: many; cdr3_aa: CASSFGGQETQYF; cdr3_nt: TGTGCCAGCAGTTTTGGGGGCCAGGAGACCCAGTACTTC
v_call: TRBV5-1; j_call: TRBJ2-7; d_call: .; clone_size: .; cdr3_aa: CASSLEGPGYEQYF; cdr3_nt: TGCGCCAGCAGCTTGGAAGGTCCCGGCTACGAGCAGTACTTC
v_call: TRBV12-5; j_call: TRBJ1-1; d_call: TRBD1; clone_size: .; cdr3_aa: CASGLVKGTGRFGSTEAFF; cdr3_nt: TGTGCTAGTGGTTTGGTTAAAGGGACAGGGAGGTTCGGGTCCACTGAAGCTTTCTTT
v_call: TRBV25-1; j_call: TRBJ2-7; d_call: .; clone_size: many; cdr3_aa: CASMDQSSYEQYF; cdr3_nt: TGTGCCAGCATGGACCAGAGCTCCTACGAGCAGTACTTC
v_call: TRBV14; j_call: TRBJ2-2; d_call: .; clone_size: few; cdr3_aa: CASSPLSGTGELFF; cdr3_nt: TGTGCCAGCAGCCCCCTTTCGGGCACCGGGGAGCTGTTTTTT
v_call: TRBV7-8; j_call: TRBJ1-1; d_call: .; clone_size: few; cdr3_aa: CASSLVDRNTEAFF; cdr3_nt: TGTGCCAGCAGCTTAGTTGACAGGAACACTGAAGCTTTCTTT
v_call: TRBV10-2; j_call: TRBJ1-1; d_call: .; clone_size: many; cdr3_aa: CASRSSGAGTEAFF; cdr3_nt: TGCGCCAGCAGATCATCAGGGGCCGGCACTGAAGCTTTCTTT
v_call: TRBV12-3/TRBV12-4; j_call: TRBJ2-1; d_call: .; clone_size: few; cdr3_aa: CASSLPPQDEQFF; cdr3_nt: TGTGCCAGCAGTTTACCCCCCCAAGATGAGCAGTTCTTC
v_call: TRBV7-9; j_call: TRBJ2-3; d_call: TRBD1; clone_size: .; cdr3_aa: CASSTRTGSTDTQYF; cdr3_nt: TGTGCCAGCAGCACCCGGACAGGTAGCACAGATACGCAGTATTTT
v_call: TRBV7-9; j_call: TRBJ2-7; d_call: .; clone_size: many; cdr3_aa: CASSLDSHEQYF; cdr3_nt: TGTGCCAGCAGCTTAGATAGCCACGAGCAGTACTTC
v_call: TRBV2; j_call: TRBJ2-7; d_call: .; clone_size: few; cdr3_aa: CASTDRSYEQYF; cdr3_nt: TGTGCCAGTACGGACAGATCCTACGAGCAGTACTTC
v_call: TRBV12-3/TRBV12-4; j_call: TRBJ2-3; d_call: TRBD2; clone_size: .; cdr3_aa: CASSSLGTSGNTDTQYF; cdr3_nt: TGTGCCAGCAGTTCCCTGGGGACTAGCGGCAACACAGATACGCAGTATTTT
v_call: TRBV18; j_call: TRBJ1-2; d_call: .; clone_size: .; cdr3_aa: CASSPDVQEHYGYTF; cdr3_nt: TGTGCCAGCTCACCAGACGTCCAGGAACACTATGGCTACACCTTC
v_call: TRBV27; j_call: TRBJ2-2; d_call: .; clone_size: .; cdr3_aa: CASSFGASTGELFF; cdr3_nt: TGTGCCAGCAGTTTCGGAGCTTCCACCGGGGAGCTGTTTTTT
v_call: TRBV27; j_call: TRBJ1-6; d_call: TRBD1; clone_size: .; cdr3_aa: CASSLDRGPPLHF; cdr3_nt: TGTGCCAGCAGTTTGGACAGGGGGCCACCCCTCCACTTT